The table lists the clone carrying this T cell receptor (beta chain) with a few counts. The sample originates from a study of neurological immune-mediated disorders. TCRdb re-called the 5' RACE reads through MiXCR, storing one row per CDR3 protein. The sample lists 45,000 to 70,000 distinct CDR3 sequences, less than 5% occurring once. This CDR3 is built from 13 residues. V shed 4 bases and J shed 9 bases, with 14 bases lying between them. Germline CDR1 reads SGHRS; CDR2 reads YFSETQ. The origin of this receptor is a man aged 50-59 years with multiple sclerosis. This rearrangement joins TRBV5-1 to TRBJ2-1, with D perhaps matching TRBD1 (6 bases). The sequencing sample was made of PBMCs. CDR3: CASSINQGFEQFF. DNA for the CDR3: TGCGCCAGCAGCATAAATCAGGGGTTTGAGCAGTTCTTC.